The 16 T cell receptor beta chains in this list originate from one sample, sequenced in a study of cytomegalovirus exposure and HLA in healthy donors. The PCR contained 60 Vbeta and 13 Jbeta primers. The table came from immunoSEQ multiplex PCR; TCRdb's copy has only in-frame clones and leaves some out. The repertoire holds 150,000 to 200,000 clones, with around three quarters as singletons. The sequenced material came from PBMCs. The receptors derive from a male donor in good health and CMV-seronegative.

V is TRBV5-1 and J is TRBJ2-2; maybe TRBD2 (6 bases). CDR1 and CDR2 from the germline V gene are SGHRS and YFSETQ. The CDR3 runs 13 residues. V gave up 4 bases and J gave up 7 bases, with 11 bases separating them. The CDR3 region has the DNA TGCGCCAGCAGCCACCCGGGACTCGGGGAGCTGTTTTTT. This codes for CASSHPGLGELFF.

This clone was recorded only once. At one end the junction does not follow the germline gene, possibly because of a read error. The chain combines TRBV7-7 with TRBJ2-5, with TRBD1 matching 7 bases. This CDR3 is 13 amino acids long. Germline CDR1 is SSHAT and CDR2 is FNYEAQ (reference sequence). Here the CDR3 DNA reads TGTGCTAGCAGCCCGGGGACAGAAGAGACCCAGTACTTC. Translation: CASSPGTEETQYF.

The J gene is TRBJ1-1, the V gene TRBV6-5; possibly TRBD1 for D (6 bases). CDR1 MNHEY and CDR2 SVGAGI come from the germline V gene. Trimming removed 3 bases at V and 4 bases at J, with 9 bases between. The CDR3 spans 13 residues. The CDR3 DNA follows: TGTGCCAGCAGTTATATAGGGGGCACTGAAGCTTTCTTT. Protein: CASSYIGGTEAFF.

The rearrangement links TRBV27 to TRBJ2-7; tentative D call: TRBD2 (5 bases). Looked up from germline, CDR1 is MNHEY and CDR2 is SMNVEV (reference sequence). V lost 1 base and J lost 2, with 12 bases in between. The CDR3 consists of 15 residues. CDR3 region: CASSLWAGSPYEQYF. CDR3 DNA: TGTGCCAGCAGTTTATGGGCGGGTTCGCCCTACGAGCAGTACTTC.

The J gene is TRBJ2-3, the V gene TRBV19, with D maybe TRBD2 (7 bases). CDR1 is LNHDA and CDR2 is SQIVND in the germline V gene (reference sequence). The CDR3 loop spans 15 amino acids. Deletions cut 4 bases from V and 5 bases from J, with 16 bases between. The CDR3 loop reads CASSTWGGLGDTQYF. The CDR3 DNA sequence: TGTGCCAGTAGTACCTGGGGGGGGCTCGGAGATACGCAGTATTTT. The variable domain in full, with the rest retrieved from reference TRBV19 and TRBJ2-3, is DGGITQSPKYLFRKEGQNVTLSCEQNLNHDAMYWYRQDPGQGLRLIYYSQIVNDFQKGDIAEGYSVSREKKESFPLTVTSAQKNPTAFYLCASSTWGGLGDTQYFGPGTRLTVL.

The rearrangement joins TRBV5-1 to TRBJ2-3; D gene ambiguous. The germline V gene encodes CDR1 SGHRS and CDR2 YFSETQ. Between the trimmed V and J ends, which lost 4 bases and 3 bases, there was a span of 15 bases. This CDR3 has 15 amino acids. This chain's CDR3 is CASSRAEIWTDTQYF. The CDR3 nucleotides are TGCGCCAGCAGCCGTGCCGAGATATGGACAGATACGCAGTATTTT.

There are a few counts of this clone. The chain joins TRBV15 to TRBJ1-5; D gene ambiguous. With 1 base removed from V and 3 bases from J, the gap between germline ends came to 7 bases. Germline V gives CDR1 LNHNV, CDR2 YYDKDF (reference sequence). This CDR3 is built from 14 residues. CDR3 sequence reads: CATSRGHDNQPQHF. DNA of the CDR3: TGTGCCACCAGCAGAGGGCACGACAATCAGCCCCAGCATTTT.

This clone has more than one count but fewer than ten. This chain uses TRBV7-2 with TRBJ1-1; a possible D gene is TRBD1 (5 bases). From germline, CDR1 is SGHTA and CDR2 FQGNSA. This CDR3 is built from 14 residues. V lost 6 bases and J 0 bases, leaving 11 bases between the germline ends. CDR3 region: CASSSGSMNTEAFF. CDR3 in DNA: TGTGCCAGCAGTTCAGGGTCGATGAACACTGAAGCTTTCTTT.

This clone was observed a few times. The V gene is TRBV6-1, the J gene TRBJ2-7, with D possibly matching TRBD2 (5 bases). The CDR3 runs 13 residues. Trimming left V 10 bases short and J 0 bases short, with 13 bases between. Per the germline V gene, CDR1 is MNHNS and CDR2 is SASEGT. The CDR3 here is CATSTAASYEQYF. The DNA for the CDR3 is TGTGCCACCAGCACAGCGGCCTCCTACGAGCAGTACTTC.

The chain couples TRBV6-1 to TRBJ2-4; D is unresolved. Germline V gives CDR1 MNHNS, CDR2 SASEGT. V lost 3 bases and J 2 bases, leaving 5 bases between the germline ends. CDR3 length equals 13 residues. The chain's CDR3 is CASSDSPKNIQYF. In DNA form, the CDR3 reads TGTGCCAGCAGTGACAGTCCCAAAAACATTCAGTACTTC.

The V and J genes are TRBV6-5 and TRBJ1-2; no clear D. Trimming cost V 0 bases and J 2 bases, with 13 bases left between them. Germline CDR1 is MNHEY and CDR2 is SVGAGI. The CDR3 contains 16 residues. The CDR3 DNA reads TGTGCCAGCAGTTACTCGAGGGCAGGACCCAACTATGGCTACACCTTC. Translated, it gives CASSYSRAGPNYGYTF.

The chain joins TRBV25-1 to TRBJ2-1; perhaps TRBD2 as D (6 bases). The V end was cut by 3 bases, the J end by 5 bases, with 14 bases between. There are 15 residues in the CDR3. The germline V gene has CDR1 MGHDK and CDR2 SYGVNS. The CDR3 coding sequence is TGTGCCAGCAGTGATGTCGGCGGGGTTAACAATGAGCAGTTCTTC. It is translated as CASSDVGGVNNEQFF. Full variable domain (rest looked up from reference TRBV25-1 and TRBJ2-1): EADIYQTPRYLVIGTGKKITLECSQTMGHDKMYWYQQDPGMELHLIHYSYGVNSTEKGDLSSESTVSRIRTEHFPLTLESARPSHTSQYLCASSDVGGVNNEQFFGPGTRLTVL.

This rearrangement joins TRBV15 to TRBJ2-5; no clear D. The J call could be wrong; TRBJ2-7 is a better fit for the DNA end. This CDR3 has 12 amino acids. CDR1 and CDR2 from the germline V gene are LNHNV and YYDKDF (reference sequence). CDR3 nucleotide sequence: TGTGCCACCAGCAGAGAGCCCTACGAGCAGTACTTC. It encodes CATSREPYEQYF.

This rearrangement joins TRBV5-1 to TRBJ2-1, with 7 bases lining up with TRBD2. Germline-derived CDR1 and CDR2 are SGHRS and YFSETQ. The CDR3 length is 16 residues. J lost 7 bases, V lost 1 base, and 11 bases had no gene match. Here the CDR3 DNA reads TGCGCCAGCAGCTTGTTAGCGGGCCGAAGGTGGAATGAGCAGTTCTTC. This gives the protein CASSLLAGRRWNEQFF.

CDR3 protein: CASSLGQGSGNTIYF. The CDR3 DNA follows: TGTGCCAGCAGCTTAGGACAGGGCTCTGGAAACACCATATATTTT. The rearrangement joins TRBV7-3 to TRBJ1-3; 8 nucleotides match TRBD1. From germline, CDR1 is SGHTA and CDR2 FQGTGA. Unmatched junction bases numbered 0, after V lost 2 bases and J lost 0 bases. The CDR3 has 15 residues.

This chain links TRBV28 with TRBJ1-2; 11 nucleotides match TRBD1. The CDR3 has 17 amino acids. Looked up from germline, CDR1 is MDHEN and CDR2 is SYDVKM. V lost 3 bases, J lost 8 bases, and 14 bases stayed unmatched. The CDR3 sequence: CASSLVDRGQPRDGYTF. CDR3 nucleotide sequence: TGTGCCAGCAGTTTGGTGGACAGGGGGCAACCCCGAGACGGCTACACCTTC.